Ten or more counts support the clone carrying this TCR beta chain. A single record per CDR3 protein comes from TCRdb applying MiXCR to the 5' RACE reads. Of roughly 38,000 distinct CDR3 sequences listed, 10% to 13% were seen once; the top ten hold approximately 17%. Germline CDR1 reads SGHRS; CDR2 reads YFSETQ. Trimming removed 0 bases from V and 8 bases from J, with 17 bases in between. The CDR3 consists of 15 residues. Time point reported: blood at routine non-recurrence follow-up after resection. Material for sequencing was whole RNA from tumor, nontumor lung or frozen PBMC, left unsorted. These data are taken from a study of spatial heterogeneity in lung cancer. Overall study context: The count of detected beta-chain sequences consistently exceeded that of alpha-chain sequences.

The sequencing here drew on PBMCs, taken at follow-up. The clonotype comes from a female donor with early-stage non-small cell lung cancer. The chain joins TRBV5-1 to TRBJ1-2; D not certain. CDR3 protein: CASSLGWQESRGYTF. CDR3 DNA sequence: TGCGCCAGCAGCTTGGGTTGGCAGGAGAGCCGGGGCTACACCTTC. The complete variable domain, with remaining parts taken from reference TRBV5-1 and TRBJ1-2, reads KAGVTQTPRYLIKTRGQQVTLSCSPISGHRSVSWYQQTPGQGLQFLFEYFSETQRNKGNFPGRFSGRQFSNSRSEMNVSTLELGDSALYLCASSLGWQESRGYTFGSGTRLTVV.